This T cell receptor beta chain was sequenced during a study of CD8+CD57+ T cells in acquired aplastic anemia. Study results and limitations: Significance was not reached for CD8+ Simpson's diversity between patients and controls.

A note on this clonotype: Its antigen remains unknown.

Germline CDR1 reads SGHTA; CDR2 reads FQGNSA. Trimming took off 1 base at V and 2 bases at J, with 9 bases between the two ends. The CDR3 is 14 amino acids. According to the study, genomic DNA was the template for TCR beta VDJ and CDR3 profiling. MiXCR, run by TCRdb on the reads, gives a single entry per CDR3 protein. In the table there are 200,000 to 250,000 distinct CDR3 sequences, about 62% of which are singletons. Sequencing was done on patients that had shown CD8+CD57+ cell expansion by flow cytometry. Sample: sorted CD4+, CD8+, or CD8+CD57+ T cells (not recorded which) from PBMCs. The TCR sequence derives from a human donor with aplastic anemia. The chain is built from TRBV7-2 and TRBJ2-7, with D hard to call. CDR3 region: CASSLGPRAYEQYF. The CDR3 DNA follows: TGTGCCAGCAGCTTAGGTCCCAGAGCCTACGAGCAGTACTTC.